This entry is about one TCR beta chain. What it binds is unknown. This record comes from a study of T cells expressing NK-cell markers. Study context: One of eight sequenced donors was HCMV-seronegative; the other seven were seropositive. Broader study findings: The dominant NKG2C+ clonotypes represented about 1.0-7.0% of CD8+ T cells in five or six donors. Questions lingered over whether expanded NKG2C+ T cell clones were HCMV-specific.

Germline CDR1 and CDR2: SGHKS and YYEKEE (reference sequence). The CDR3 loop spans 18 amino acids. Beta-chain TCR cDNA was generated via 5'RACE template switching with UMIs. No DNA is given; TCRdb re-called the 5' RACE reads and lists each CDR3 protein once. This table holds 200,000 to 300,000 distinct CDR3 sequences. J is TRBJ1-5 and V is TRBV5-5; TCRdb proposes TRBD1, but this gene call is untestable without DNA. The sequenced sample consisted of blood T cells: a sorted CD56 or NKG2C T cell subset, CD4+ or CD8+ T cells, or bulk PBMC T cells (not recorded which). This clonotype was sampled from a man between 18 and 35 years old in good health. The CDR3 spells CASSSGRGLSFSNQPQHF. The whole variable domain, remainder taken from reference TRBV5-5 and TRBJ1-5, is DAGVTQSPTHLIKTRGQQVTLRCSPISGHKSVSWYQQVLGQGPQFIFQYYEKEERGRGNFPDRFSARQFPNYSSELNVNALLLGDSALYLCASSSGRGLSFSNQPQHFGDGTRLSIL.